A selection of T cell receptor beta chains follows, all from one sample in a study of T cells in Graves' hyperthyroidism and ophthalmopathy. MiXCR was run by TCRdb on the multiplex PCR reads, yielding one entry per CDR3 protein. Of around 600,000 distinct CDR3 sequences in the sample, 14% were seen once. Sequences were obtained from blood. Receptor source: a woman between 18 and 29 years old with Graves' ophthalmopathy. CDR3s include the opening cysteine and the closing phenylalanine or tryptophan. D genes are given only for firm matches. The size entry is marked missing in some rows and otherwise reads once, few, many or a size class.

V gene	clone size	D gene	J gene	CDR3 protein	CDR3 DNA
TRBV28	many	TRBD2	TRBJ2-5	CASTPLELAGGVQETQYF	TGTGCCAGCACCCCACTGGAACTAGCGGGAGGAGTCCAAGAGACCCAGTACTTC
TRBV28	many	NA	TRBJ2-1	CASSLPEGSYNEQFF	TGTGCCAGCAGCCTGCCTGAGGGCTCCTACAATGAGCAGTTCTTC
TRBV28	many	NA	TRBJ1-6	CASSTTGGLGSPLHF	TGTGCCAGCAGCACGACGGGGGGTTTAGGTTCACCCCTCCACTTT
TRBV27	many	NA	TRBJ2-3	CASSLGSVGQYF	TGTGCCAGCAGTTTAGGGAGCGTCGGGCAGTATTTT
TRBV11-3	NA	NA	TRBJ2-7	CASSRDRKPYEQYF	TGTGCCAGCAGCCGAGACAGGAAGCCCTACGAGCAGTACTTC
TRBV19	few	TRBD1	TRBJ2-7	CASSMRTGGHSRRYF	TGTGCCAGTAGTATGAGGACAGGGGGACATTCGAGGCGGTACTTC
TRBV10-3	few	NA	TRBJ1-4	CAISERPEGEKLFF	TGTGCCATCAGTGAGAGGCCAGAGGGTGAAAAACTGTTTTTT
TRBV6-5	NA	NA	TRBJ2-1	CASSYVRGGIYNEQFF	TGTGCCAGCAGTTACGTCAGGGGGGGAATTTACAATGAGCAGTTCTTC
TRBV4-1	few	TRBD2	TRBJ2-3	CASSPQGLADTDTQYF	TGCGCCAGCAGCCCCCAGGGACTAGCGGACACAGATACGCAGTATTTT
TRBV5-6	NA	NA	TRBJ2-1	CASSPEGRPYNEQFF	TGTGCCAGCAGCCCCGAAGGCCGCCCCTACAATGAGCAGTTCTTC
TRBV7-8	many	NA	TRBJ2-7	CASMARLLPEQYF	TGTGCCAGCATGGCTCGCCTACTCCCGGAGCAGTACTTC
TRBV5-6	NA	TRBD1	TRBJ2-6	CASSLGDRVAFGANVLTF	TGTGCCAGCAGCTTGGGGGACAGGGTTGCTTTTGGGGCCAACGTCCTGACTTTC
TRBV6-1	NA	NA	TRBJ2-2	CASFTGTLNTGELFF	TGTGCCAGCTTTACCGGGACACTGAACACCGGGGAGCTGTTTTTT
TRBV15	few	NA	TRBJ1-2	CATSRDNPGWYYGYTF	TGTGCCACCAGCAGAGATAATCCGGGGTGGTACTATGGCTACACCTTC
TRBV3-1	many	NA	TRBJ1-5	CASSQGDSNQPQHF	TGTGCCAGCAGCCAAGGGGATAGCAATCAGCCCCAGCATTTT
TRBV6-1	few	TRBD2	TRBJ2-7	CASRSGNYEQYF	TGTGCCAGTCGTAGCGGGAACTACGAGCAGTACTTC
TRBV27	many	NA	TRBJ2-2	CASSPLWGWTPNTGELFF	TGTGCCAGCAGTCCCCTATGGGGTTGGACCCCGAACACCGGGGAGCTGTTTTTT
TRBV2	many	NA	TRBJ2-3	CASSEVADTQYF	TGTGCCAGCAGTGAAGTGGCAGATACGCAGTATTTT
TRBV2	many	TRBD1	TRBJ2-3	CASRGTGEWGTQYF	TGTGCCAGCAGGGGGACAGGGGAATGGGGTACGCAGTATTTT
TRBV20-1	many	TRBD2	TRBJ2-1	CSARSGTSGRANEQFF	TGCAGTGCTAGATCCGGGACTAGCGGGAGGGCCAATGAGCAGTTCTTC
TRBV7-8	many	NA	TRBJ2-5	CASSSQGFQETQYF	TGTGCCAGCAGCTCACAGGGATTCCAAGAGACCCAGTACTTC
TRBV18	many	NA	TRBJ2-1	CASSPPSRGARNEQFF	TGTGCCAGCTCACCACCGAGTCGGGGGGCGCGGAATGAGCAGTTCTTC
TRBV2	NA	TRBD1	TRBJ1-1	CASSYDRGRENTEAFF	TGTGCCAGCAGTTACGACAGGGGGCGCGAGAACACTGAAGCTTTCTTT
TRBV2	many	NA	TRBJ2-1	CASSGVEQFF	TGTGCCAGCAGCGGAGTTGAGCAGTTCTTC
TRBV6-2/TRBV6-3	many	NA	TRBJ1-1	CASSYSENTEAFF	TGTGCCAGCAGTTACTCGGAGAACACTGAAGCTTTCTTT
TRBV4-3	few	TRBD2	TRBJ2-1	CASSHLGTSGPYNEQFF	TGCGCCAGCAGCCACCTCGGGACTAGCGGACCTTACAATGAGCAGTTCTTC
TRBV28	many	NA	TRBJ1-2	CASSSHQMYTF	TGTGCCAGCAGTTCCCACCAGATGTACACCTTC
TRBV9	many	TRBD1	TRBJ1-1	CASSPRGLTTEAFF	TGTGCCAGCAGCCCCAGGGGGCTTACCACTGAAGCTTTCTTT
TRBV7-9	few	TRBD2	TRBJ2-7	CASTQTSGNYEQYF	TGTGCCAGCACCCAGACTAGCGGGAATTACGAGCAGTACTTC
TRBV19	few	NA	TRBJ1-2	CASNRNYGYTF	TGTGCCAGTAATAGGAACTATGGCTACACCTTC
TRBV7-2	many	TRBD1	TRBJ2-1	CASSFRGRMIYNEQFF	TGTGCCAGCAGCTTCAGGGGGCGGATGATCTACAATGAGCAGTTCTTC
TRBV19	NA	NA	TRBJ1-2	CASNPTGGNNYGYTF	TGTGCCAGTAACCCAACGGGGGGGAATAACTATGGCTACACCTTC
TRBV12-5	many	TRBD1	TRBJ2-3	CASGLWTGGTDTQYF	TGTGCTAGTGGTTTGTGGACAGGGGGCACAGATACGCAGTATTTT
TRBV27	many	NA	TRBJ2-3	CASSWKVSTDTQYF	TGTGCCAGCAGTTGGAAGGTTAGCACAGATACGCAGTATTTT
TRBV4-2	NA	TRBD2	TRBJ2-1	CASSQDQGSSGRGDNEQFF	TGTGCCAGCAGCCAAGATCAGGGTTCTAGCGGGAGGGGAGACAATGAGCAGTTCTTC
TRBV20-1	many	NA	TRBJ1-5	CSARGAYSNQPQHF	TGCAGTGCTAGAGGGGCTTATAGCAATCAGCCCCAGCATTTT
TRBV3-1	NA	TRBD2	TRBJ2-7	CASSQTSGTTSSEQYF	TGTGCCAGCAGCCAGACTAGCGGGACCACCTCAAGCGAGCAGTACTTC